This paragraph reports one T cell receptor beta chain. Trimming took 3 bases from V and 3 from J, leaving 15 bases between them. The length of the CDR3 is 15 residues. Per germline, CDR1 DFQATT and CDR2 SNEGSKA (reference sequence). The data are from a study of blood T cells in healthy people across ages. Together with a sample-barcoded 5' primer, a J-beta primer mix was included in a second PCR lasting about 6 to 11 cycles. One entry per CDR3 protein, called by TCRdb with MiXCR from the 5' RACE reads. Of roughly 800,000 distinct CDR3 sequences in the sample, more than 45% were seen once. The V gene is TRBV20-1, the J gene TRBJ2-1; TRBD1 or TRBD2 may be the D gene (6 bases each). Sequences were obtained from blood. This TCR came from a man under 40 in good health. CDR3 coding DNA: TGCAGTGCTAGCCCCCCTAGGGGGGACTACAATGAGCAGTTCTTC. This translates into CSASPPRGDYNEQFF.